This TCR beta chain was sequenced in a study of identical twins. Findings and caveats of the study: Sequences that were beta out-of-frame showed weaker excess twin sharing. Cord blood's abundant beta clonotypes had fewer insertions, unlike memory repertoires. Zero-insertion analyses could be partly confounded by invariant MAIT and iNKT cells.

Template switching supplied a universal primer site; unique molecular identifiers were carried on the cDNA. TCRdb analysed the 5' RACE reads with MiXCR anew, one entry per CDR3 protein. The sample consists of more than 1.5 million distinct CDR3 sequences, about 31% of them appearing once. Only a few counts were recorded for this clonotype. Its antigen is unidentified. The CDR3 length is 15 residues. Germline loops: CDR1 MNHEY, CDR2 SVGAGI. Trimming removed 6 bases at V and 0 bases at J, with 15 bases between. V usage is TRBV6-5 and J usage is TRBJ2-7, with unresolved D. The sequence derives from a newborn girl in good health. Sequencing used cord blood. The CDR3 protein is CASSHRLDRSYEQYF. The CDR3 coding sequence is TGTGCCAGCAGCCACCGCCTAGATCGCTCCTACGAGCAGTACTTC.